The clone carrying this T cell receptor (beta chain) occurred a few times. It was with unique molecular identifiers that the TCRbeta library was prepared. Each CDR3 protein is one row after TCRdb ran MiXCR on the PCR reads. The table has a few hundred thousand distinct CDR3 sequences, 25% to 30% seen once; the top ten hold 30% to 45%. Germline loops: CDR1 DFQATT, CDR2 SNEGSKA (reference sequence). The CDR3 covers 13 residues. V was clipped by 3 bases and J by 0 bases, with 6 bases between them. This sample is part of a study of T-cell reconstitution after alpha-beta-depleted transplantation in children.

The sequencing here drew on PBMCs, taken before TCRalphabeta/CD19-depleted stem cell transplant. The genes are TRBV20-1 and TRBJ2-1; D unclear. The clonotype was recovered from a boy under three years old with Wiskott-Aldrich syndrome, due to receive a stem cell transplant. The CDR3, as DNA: TGCAGTGCTAGGGCAGACTCCTACAATGAGCAGTTCTTC. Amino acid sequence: CSARADSYNEQFF.